Reported below is one T cell receptor (beta chain). The target antigen is unknown. Using immunoSEQ multiplex PCR, the repertoire was profiled, and TCRdb retains in-frame clones only, with some absent. Here the sample spans around 70,000 clones, around 84% being singletons. This sample stems from a study of T cell responses to AZD1222 COVID-19 vaccine. Turning to the study itself: It was second doses at about 4 or about 12 weeks that were pooled.

Study-wide results and caveats: There were repertoire samples only from the period after the peak T cell response. The study found vaccine-associated CD4 TCRs spanning spike, dominant at 160-218 and 743-854.

Germline CDR1 and CDR2: LGHNA and YNFKEQ. The junction had 8 bases not matched to a gene; V was cut back by 2 bases and J by 5 bases. This CDR3 is 16 amino acids long. Material: peripheral blood, obtained on day 0 of AZD1222 vaccination. The source is an adult in good health. V usage is TRBV4-2 and J usage is TRBJ2-5; 10 positions match TRBD2. The CDR3 loop is CASSQTASGRGETQYF. CDR3 coding DNA: TGTGCCAGCAGCCAAACCGCTAGCGGGAGAGGGGAGACCCAGTACTTC.